This paragraph covers one TCR beta chain sequence. From germline, CDR1 is SEHNR and CDR2 FQNEAQ (reference sequence). This CDR3 is built from 16 residues. V trimming: 2 bases; J trimming: 0 bases; junction bases outside the gene matches: 3. The data derive from a study of blood T cell repertoires in COVID-19. Libraries were prepared by immunoSEQ multiplex PCR; TCRdb keeps only in-frame clonotypes and omits some of them. Altogether hundreds of thousands of clones are present, 87% being singletons, with the ten largest covering more than 6%. The sample taken for sequencing was peripheral blood. This rearrangement joins TRBV7-9 to TRBJ2-2, with TRBD1 matching 7 bases. The clonotype comes from a man in his sixties who had recovered from COVID-19. This CDR3 is CASSLKGTANTGELFF. The CDR3, as DNA: TGTGCCAGCAGCTTAAAAGGGACAGCGAACACCGGGGAGCTGTTTTTT. Filled out from reference TRBV7-9 and TRBJ2-2, the complete variable domain reads DTGVSQNPRHKITKRGQNVTFRCDPISEHNRLYWYRQTLGQGPEFLTYFQNEAQLEKSRLLSDRFSAERPKGSFSTLEIQRTEQGDSAMYLCASSLKGTANTGELFFGEGSRLTVL.